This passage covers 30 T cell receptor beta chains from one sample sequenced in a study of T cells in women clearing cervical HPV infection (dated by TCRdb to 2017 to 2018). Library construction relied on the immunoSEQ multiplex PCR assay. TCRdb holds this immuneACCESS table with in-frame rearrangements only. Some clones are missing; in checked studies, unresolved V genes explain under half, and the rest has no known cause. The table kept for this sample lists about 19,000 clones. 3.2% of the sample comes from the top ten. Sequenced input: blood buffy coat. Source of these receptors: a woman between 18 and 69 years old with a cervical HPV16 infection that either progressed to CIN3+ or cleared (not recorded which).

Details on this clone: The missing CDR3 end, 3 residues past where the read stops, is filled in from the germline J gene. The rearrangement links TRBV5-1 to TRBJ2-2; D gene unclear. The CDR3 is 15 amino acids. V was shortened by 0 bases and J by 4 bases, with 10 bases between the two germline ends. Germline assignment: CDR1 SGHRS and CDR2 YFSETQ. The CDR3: CASSLVGGLTGELFF. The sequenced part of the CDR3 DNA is TGCGCCAGCAGCTTGGTTGGCGGCCTCACCGGGGAG.

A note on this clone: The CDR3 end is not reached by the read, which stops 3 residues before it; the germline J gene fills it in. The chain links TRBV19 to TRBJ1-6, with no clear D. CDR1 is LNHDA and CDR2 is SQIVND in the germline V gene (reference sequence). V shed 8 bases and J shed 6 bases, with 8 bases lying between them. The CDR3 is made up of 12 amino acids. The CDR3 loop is CASQVLNSPLHF. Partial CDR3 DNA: TGTGCCAGTCAGGTCCTTAATTCACCC.

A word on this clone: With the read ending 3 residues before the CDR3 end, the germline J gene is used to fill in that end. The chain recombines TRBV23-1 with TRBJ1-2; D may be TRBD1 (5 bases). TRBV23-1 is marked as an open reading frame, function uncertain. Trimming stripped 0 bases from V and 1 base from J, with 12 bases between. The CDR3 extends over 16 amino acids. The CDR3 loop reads CASSQSGGRGNYGYTF. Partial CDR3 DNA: TGCGCCAGCAGTCAATCGGGGGGGAGGGGTAACTATGGC.

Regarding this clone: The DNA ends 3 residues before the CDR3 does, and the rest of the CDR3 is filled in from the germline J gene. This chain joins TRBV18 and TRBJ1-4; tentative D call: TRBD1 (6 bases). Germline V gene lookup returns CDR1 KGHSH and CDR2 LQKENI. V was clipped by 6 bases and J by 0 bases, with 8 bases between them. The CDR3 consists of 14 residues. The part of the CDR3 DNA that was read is TGTGCCAGCTCGAACAGGGCAACTAATGAAAAA. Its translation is CASSNRATNEK. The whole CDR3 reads CASSNRATNEKLFF.

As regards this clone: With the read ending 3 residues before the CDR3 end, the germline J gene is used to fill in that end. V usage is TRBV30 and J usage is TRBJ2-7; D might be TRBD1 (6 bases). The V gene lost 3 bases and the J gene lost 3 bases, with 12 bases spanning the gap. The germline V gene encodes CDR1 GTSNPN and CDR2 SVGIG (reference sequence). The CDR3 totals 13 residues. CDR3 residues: CAWRATGIYEQYF. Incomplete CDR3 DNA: TGTGCCTGGAGGGCAACAGGGATCTACGAG.

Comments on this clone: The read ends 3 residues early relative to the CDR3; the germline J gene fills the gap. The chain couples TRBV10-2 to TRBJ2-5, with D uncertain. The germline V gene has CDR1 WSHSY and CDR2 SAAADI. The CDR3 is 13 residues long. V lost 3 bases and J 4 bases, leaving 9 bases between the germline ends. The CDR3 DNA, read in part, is TGCGCCAGCAGTGATCCGGGTGGAGAGACC. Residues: CASSDPGGET. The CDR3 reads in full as CASSDPGGETQYF.

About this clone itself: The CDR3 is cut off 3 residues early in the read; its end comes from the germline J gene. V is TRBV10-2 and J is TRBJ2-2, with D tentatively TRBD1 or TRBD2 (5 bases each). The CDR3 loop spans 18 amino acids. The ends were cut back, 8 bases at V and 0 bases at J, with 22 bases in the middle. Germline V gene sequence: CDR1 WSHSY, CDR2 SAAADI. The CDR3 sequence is CASYRSQGVGANTGELFF. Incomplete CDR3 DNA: TGCGCCAGCTACCGGTCGCAGGGAGTCGGCGCGAACACCGGGGAG.

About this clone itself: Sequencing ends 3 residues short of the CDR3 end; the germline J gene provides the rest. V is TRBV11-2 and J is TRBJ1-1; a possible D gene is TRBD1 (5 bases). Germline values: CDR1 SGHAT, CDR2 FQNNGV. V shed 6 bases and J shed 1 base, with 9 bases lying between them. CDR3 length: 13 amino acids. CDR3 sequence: CASRIQGNTEAFF. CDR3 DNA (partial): TGTGCCAGCAGAATCCAGGGGAACACTGAA.

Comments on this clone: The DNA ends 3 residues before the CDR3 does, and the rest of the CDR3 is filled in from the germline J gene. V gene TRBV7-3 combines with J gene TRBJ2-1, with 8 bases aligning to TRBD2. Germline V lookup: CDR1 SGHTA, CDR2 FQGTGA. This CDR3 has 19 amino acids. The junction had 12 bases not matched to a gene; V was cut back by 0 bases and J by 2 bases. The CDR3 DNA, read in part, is TGTGCCAGCAGCTTAACGTGGGGTGCTAGCGGGTACACCTACAATGAG. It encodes CASSLTWGASGYTYNE. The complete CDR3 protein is CASSLTWGASGYTYNEQFF.

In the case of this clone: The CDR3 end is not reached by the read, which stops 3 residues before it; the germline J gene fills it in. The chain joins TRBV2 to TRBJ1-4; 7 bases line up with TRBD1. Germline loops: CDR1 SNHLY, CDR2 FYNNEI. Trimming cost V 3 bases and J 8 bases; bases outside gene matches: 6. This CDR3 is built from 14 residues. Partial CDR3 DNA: TGTGCCAGCAGTGAGCAGGGGGTAAAAGAAAAA. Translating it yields CASSEQGVKEK. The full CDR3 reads CASSEQGVKEKLFF.

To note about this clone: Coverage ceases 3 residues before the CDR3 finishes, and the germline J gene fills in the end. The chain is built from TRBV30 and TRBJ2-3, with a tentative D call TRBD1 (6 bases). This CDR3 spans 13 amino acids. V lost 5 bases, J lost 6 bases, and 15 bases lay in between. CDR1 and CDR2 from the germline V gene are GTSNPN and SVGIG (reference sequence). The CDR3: CAWAGRGLDTQYF. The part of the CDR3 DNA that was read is TGTGCCTGGGCGGGCAGGGGTTTGGATACG. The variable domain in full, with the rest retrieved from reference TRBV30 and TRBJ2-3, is SQTIHQWPATLVQPVGSPLSLECTVEGTSNPNLYWYRQAAGRGLQLLFYSVGIGQISSEVPQNLSASRPQDRQFILSSKKLLLSDSGFYLCAWAGRGLDTQYFGPGTRLTVL.

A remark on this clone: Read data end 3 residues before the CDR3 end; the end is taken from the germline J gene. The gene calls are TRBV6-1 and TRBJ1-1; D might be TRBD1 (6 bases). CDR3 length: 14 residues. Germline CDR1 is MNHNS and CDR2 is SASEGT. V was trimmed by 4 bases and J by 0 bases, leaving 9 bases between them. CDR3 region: CASSAGVMNTEAFF. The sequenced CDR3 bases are TGTGCCAGCAGTGCAGGGGTTATGAACACTGAA.

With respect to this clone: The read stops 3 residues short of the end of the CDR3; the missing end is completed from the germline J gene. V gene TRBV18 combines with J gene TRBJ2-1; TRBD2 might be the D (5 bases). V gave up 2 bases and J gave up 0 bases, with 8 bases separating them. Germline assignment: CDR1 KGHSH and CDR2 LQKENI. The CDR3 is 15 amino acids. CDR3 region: CASSPGLTSYNEQFF. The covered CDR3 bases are TGTGCCAGCTCACCAGGACTCACCTCCTACAATGAG.

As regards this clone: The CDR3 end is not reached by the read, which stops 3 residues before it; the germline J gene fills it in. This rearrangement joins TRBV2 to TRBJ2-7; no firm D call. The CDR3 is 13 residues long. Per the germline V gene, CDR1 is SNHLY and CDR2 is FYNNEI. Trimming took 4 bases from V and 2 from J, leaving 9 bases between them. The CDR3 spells CASSVLQTYEQYF. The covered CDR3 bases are TGTGCCAGCAGTGTTTTACAGACCTACGAG.

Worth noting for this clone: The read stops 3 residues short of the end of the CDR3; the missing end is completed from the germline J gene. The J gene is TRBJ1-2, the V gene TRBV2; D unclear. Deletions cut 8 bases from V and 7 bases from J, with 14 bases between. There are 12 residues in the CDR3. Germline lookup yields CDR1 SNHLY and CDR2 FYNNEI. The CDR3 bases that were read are TGTGCCAGCCACGCCGGGGAGTTTGGC. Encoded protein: CASHAGEFG. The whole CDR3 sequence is CASHAGEFGYTF. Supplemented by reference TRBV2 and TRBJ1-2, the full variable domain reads EPEVTQTPSHQVTQMGQEVILRCVPISNHLYFYWYRQILGQKVEFLVSFYNNEISEKSEIFDDQFSVERPDGSNFTLKIRSTKLEDSAMYFCASHAGEFGYTFGSGTRLTVV.

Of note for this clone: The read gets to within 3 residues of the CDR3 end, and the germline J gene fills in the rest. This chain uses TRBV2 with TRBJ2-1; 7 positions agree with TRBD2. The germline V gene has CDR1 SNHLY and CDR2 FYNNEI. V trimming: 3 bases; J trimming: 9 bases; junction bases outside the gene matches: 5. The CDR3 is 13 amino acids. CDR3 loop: CASSDGLGGEQFF. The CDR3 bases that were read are TGTGCCAGCAGTGACGGACTAGGAGGTGAG.

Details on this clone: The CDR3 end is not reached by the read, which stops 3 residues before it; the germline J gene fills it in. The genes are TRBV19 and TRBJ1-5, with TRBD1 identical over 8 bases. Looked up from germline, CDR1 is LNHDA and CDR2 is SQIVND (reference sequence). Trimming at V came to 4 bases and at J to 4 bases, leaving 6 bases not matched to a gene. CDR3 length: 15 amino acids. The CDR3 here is CASSSPQGGNQPQHF. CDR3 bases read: TGTGCCAGTAGTAGCCCACAGGGGGGTAATCAGCCC.

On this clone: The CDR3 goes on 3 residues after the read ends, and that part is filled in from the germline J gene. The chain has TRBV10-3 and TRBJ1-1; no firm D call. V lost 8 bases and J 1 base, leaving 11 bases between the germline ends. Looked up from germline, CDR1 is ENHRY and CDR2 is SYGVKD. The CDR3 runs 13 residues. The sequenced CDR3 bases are TGTGCCATCCAGTCTCAGTCGAACACTGAA. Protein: CAIQSQSNTE. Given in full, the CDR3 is CAIQSQSNTEAFF.

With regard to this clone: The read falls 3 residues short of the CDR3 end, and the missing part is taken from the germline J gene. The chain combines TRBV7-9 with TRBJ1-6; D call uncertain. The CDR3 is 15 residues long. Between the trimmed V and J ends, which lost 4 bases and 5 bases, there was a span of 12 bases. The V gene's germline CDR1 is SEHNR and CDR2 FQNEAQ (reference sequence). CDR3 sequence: CASSSVRGNNSPLHF. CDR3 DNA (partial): TGTGCCAGCAGCTCCGTCCGCGGGAATAATTCACCC.

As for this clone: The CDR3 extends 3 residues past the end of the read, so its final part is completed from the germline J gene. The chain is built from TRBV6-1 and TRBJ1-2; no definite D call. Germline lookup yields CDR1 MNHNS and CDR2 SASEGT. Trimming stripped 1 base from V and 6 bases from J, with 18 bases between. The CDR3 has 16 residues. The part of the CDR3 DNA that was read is TGTGCCAGCAGTGAAGATTATAACAGTCTGAGGAATGGC. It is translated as CASSEDYNSLRNG. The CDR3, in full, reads CASSEDYNSLRNGYTF.

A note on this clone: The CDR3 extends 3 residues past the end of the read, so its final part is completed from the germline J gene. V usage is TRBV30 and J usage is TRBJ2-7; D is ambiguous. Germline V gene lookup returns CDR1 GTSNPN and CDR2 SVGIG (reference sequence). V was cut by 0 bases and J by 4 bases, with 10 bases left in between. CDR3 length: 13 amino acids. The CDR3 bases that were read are TGTGCCTGGAGTGTAGGCAGGAAGTACGAG. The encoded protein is CAWSVGRKYE. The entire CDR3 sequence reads CAWSVGRKYEQYF.

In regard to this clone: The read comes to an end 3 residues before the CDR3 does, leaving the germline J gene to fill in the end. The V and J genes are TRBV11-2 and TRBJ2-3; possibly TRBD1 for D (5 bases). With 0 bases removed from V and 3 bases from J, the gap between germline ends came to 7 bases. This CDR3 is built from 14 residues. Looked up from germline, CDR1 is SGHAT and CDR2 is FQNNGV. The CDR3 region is CASSLEQATDTQYF. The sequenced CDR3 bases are TGTGCCAGCAGCTTAGAACAGGCGACAGATACG. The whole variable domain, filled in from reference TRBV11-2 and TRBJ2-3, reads EAGVAQSPRYKIIEKRQSVAFWCNPISGHATLYWYQQILGQGPKLLIQFQNNGVVDDSQLPKDRFSAERLKGVDSTLKIQPAKLEDSAVYLCASSLEQATDTQYFGPGTRLTVL.

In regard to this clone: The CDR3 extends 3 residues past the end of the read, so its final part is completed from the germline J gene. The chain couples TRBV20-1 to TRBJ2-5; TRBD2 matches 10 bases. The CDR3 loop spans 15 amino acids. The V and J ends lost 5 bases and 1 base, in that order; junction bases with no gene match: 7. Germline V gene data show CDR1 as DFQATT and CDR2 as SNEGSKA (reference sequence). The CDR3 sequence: CSADSSSGGQETQYF. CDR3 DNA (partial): TGCAGTGCTGACTCCTCTAGCGGGGGCCAAGAGACC.

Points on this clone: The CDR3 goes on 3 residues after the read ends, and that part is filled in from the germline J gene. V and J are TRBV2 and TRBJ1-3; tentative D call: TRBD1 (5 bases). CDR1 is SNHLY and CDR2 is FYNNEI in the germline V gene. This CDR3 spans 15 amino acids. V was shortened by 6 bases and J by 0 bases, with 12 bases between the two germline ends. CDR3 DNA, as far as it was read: TGTGCCAGCAGGAGGGGTCAGAGCTCTGGAAACACC. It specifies CASRRGQSSGNT. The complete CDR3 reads CASRRGQSSGNTIYF.

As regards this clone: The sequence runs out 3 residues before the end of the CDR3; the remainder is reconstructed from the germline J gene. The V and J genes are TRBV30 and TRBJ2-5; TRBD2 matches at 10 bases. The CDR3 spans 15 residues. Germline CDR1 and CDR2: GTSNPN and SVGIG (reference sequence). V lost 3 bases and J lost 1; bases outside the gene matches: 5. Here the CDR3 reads CAWSRQRGGQETQYF. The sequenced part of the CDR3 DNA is TGTGCCTGGAGCAGGCAGCGGGGGGGCCAAGAGACC.

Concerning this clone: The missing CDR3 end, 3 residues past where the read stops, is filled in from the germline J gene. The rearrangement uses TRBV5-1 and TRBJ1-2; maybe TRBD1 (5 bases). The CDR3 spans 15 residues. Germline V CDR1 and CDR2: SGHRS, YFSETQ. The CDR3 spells CASSPWGSGENEYTF. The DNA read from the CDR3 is TGCGCCAGCAGCCCTTGGGGCAGCGGGGAGAATGAG. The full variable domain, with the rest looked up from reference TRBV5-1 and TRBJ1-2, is KAGVTQTPRYLIKTRGQQVTLSCSPISGHRSVSWYQQTPGQGLQFLFEYFSETQRNKGNFPGRFSGRQFSNSRSEMNVSTLELGDSALYLCASSPWGSGENEYTFGSGTRLTVV.

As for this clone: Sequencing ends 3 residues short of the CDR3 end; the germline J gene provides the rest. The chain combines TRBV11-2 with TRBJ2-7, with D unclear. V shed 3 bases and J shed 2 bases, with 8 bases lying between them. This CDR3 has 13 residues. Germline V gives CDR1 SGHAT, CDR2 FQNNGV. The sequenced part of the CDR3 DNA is TGTGCCAGCAGCTTTCCGGTTGCCTACGAG. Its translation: CASSFPVAYE. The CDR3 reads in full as CASSFPVAYEQYF.

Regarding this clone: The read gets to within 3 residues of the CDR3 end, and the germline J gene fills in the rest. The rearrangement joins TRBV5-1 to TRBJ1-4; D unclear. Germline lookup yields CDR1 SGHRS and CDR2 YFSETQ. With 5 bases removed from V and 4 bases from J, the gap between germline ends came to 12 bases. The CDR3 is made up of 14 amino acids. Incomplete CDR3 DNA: TGCGCCAGCAGGGCGGGAGGGATTAATGAAAAA. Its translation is CASRAGGINEK. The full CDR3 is CASRAGGINEKLFF. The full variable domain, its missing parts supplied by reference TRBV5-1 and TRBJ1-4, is KAGVTQTPRYLIKTRGQQVTLSCSPISGHRSVSWYQQTPGQGLQFLFEYFSETQRNKGNFPGRFSGRQFSNSRSEMNVSTLELGDSALYLCASRAGGINEKLFFGSGTQLSVL.

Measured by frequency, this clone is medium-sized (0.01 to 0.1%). The DNA read from the CDR3 is TGTGCCAGCTCAGTACAGGGCGGCGGCACTGAA. Its translation is CASSVQGGGTE. The entire CDR3 is CASSVQGGGTEAFF. The chain recombines TRBV18 with TRBJ1-1; D possibly corresponds to TRBD1 (6 bases). The read terminates 3 residues before the CDR3 end, so the remaining end is supplied by the germline J gene. The germline V gene has CDR1 KGHSH and CDR2 LQKENI. V lost 5 bases, J lost 4 bases, and 14 bases lay in between. The CDR3 runs to 14 residues. Together with reference TRBV18 and TRBJ1-1, the CDR3 gives the full variable domain: NAGVMQNPRHLVRRRGQEARLRCSPMKGHSHVYWYRQLPEEGLKFMVYLQKENIIDESGMPKERFSAEFPKEGPSILRIQQVVRGDSAAYFCASSVQGGGTEAFFGQGTRLTVV.

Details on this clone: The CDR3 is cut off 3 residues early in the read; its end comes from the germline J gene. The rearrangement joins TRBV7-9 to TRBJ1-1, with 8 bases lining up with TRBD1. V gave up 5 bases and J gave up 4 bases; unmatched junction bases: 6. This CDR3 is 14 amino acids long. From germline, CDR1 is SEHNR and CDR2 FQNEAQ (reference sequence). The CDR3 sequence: CASSPRTGTTEAFF. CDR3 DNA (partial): TGTGCCAGCAGCCCCCGGACAGGGACCACTGAA.